This TCR beta chain was sequenced for a study of cytomegalovirus exposure and HLA in healthy donors. CDR3 length: 14 amino acids. Germline assignment: CDR1 SGDLS and CDR2 YYNGEE. V gave up 0 bases and J gave up 5 bases, with 9 bases separating them. Libraries were prepared by immunoSEQ multiplex PCR; TCRdb keeps only in-frame clonotypes and omits some of them. The sample shows about 110,000 clones, about 94% of them seen only once. Findings and caveats of the study: Researchers reported that a few CMV-associated chains were confirmed in vitro as CMV antigen-specific. The study listed 164 cytomegalovirus-associated TCR beta chains.

This clone was found once. Its antigen is as yet unknown. The sequencing input was PBMCs. The clonotype comes from a woman aged 18 to 35 in good health and CMV-seronegative. J is TRBJ2-1 and V is TRBV9; D gene ambiguous. CDR3: CASSVEPGHNEQFF. The CDR3 DNA reads as TGTGCCAGCAGCGTAGAGCCAGGCCACAATGAGCAGTTCTTC.